This TCR beta chain is drawn from a study of cytomegalovirus exposure and HLA in healthy donors. About the study: A data release that came early held some 79 million unique TCRs from HLA-typed donors. Study findings and constraints: A later analysis found common viral pathogens apparently linked to several of the most significant clusters.

V lost 4 bases and J lost 4; bases outside the gene matches: 4. In germline, CDR1 is LNHDA, CDR2 SQIVND (reference sequence). The CDR3 has 14 residues. On this clone itself: The antigen is unknown.

It was with 60 Vbeta and 13 Jbeta primers that the PCR ran. TCRdb's copy holds only in-frame clones and misses some; the assay was immunoSEQ multiplex PCR. The sample carries over 150,000 clones, 75% recorded once. All the people who gave samples were healthy bone marrow donors. This clonotype was obtained from a woman in her forties or fifties in good health and CMV-seropositive. Specimen: PBMCs. The chain uses TRBV19 and TRBJ2-5; 9 bases map to TRBD1. This CDR3 reads CASSTGTGRETQYF. In DNA, the CDR3 is TGTGCCAGTAGTACAGGGACAGGGCGAGAGACCCAGTACTTC.